Below, one T cell receptor beta chain is given with its context. These data belong to a study of blood T cell repertoires in COVID-19. About the study: The study drew acute and convalescent COVID-19 samples from the United States, Italy and Spain.

As processed by the authors: Amplifying reference gene primers gave estimates of nucleated cell counts. The repertoire was sequenced with immunoSEQ multiplex PCR; TCRdb's copy has only in-frame clones and lacks some. That table gives V, J and clone size, and the DNA gave D and trimming. Here the sample spans about 150,000 clones, around 90% being singletons. Germline CDR1 SEHNR, CDR2 FQNEAQ (reference sequence). This CDR3 is built from 16 residues. Trimming removed 0 bases from V and 7 bases from J; junction bases left unmatched: 8. Sequencing input: peripheral blood. This chain connects TRBV7-9 to TRBJ1-4; 7 nucleotides align to TRBD1. The receptor's source is a man aged 50 to 60 who had recovered from COVID-19. CDR3 loop: CASSLAQRGRVEKLFF. The CDR3 DNA follows: TGTGCCAGCAGCTTAGCGCAGAGGGGGCGAGTTGAAAAACTGTTTTTT.